The sequence of this T cell receptor beta chain was determined in a study of T cell repertoires in aging, cancer and after chemotherapy (dated by TCRdb to between 2019 and 2020). A note on the overall study: Donors spanned six age groups from 30 or younger to 70 or older, with at least three individuals per group. Peripheral blood TCR beta repertoires from healthy donors and cancer patients were profiled to examine immunoaging and T cell reconstitution after chemotherapy. Alongside around 98 healthy donors serving as a reference group, the cohort included approximately 210 cancer patients, of whom some 91 had hematological cancers and 124 had solid cancers. Control TCR repertoires from healthy donors were recorded across several months to years, and re-sampling revealed clear clonal overlap. The full dataset contained approximately 9.6 million TCR reads.

Paper-wide results and their limitations: According to the authors, the repertoire data do not allow conclusions to be drawn about immunological memory after chemotherapy. In healthy donors, the decline in TCR diversity with age was mainly explained by loss of richness, whereas in cancer patients loss of evenness was also found to contribute. Compared with age-matched healthy donors, untreated patients with either hematological or solid cancers had significantly lower TCR diversity in the blood along with higher clonality. In both cancer cohorts, the median generation probability rose over the chemotherapy interval, which suggests that the repertoire was reconstituted through rebound thymic output.

V loses 0 bases, J loses 5 bases, and the germline ends lie 14 bases apart. From the cysteine through the phenylalanine, the CDR3 covers 16 amino acids. Only the CDR3 portion is preserved as DNA: 48 bases, with reading frame beginning at the first base. CDR1 is given as SGHVS and CDR2 as FNYEAQ, both from the germline V gene. In regard to this clonotype: The target of this receptor is not known. The input lacks base qualities; no much larger clone sits a single base away.

TCR beta rearrangements were amplified from genomic DNA isolated from peripheral blood, not from sorted cells or RNA. Rearranged TRB sequences spanning V, D and J segments were amplified in a multiplex touch-down PCR with a mixed TRB-A/B primer pool. Two consecutive PCR reactions with Phusion HS II polymerase added Illumina adapters and sample indices to the amplicons. Amplicons were gel-purified using the NucleoSpin Gel and PCR Clean-up kit and were subsequently checked with Qubit and an Agilent 2100 Bioanalyzer. Sequencing of libraries was carried out on an Illumina MiSeq in 600-cycle, single-indexed, paired-end runs. Under the source paper's analysis protocol: Processing of the TRB sequences was carried out with MiXCR versions 2.12 and 3.0.5. Each unique CDR3 nucleotide sequence counted as one clone, and only productive sequences with at least two reads were retained. The repertoire metrics were Shannon diversity, evenness, clonality (defined as one minus evenness), and alpha-parameterized diversity profiles covering alpha 0 to 5. The IGoR algorithm was used to compute generation probabilities of clones in paired pre- and post-chemotherapy samples. Starting from the raw public reads, TCRdb applied fastp trimming at Q25, assembled clones with MiXCR and retained in-frame beta chains. Identical CDR3 proteins give one entry, which carries the most common genes and DNA. None of the V and J calls come from the authors' own analysis; TCRdb made them. Here the sample has 3,500 to 4,500 distinct CDR3 sequences; about 28% occur a single time. The top ten clones comprise 5.5% to 7% of the sample.

Source material: blood. This receptor was identified in a human donor in good health. Recombination connected TRBV7-6 to TRBJ2-1; the D assignment is uncertain and may be TRBD1 or TRBD2, with 6 bases supporting each. This receptor carries the CDR3 CASSLADPGAHNEQFF. The nucleotide sequence is TGTGCCAGCAGCTTAGCCGACCCGGGGGCGCACAATGAGCAGTTCTTC.